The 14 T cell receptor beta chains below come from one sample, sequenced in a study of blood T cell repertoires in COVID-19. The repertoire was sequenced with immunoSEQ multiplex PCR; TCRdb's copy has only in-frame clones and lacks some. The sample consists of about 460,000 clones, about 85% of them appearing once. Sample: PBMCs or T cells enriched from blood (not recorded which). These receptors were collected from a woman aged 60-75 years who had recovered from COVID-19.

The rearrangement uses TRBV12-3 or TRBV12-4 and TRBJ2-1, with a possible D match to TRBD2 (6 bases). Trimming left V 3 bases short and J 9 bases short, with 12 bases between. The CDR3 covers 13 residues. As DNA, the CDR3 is TGTGCCAGCAGTTTGAGGCGGGGAATTGAGCAGTTCTTC. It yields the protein CASSLRRGIEQFF.

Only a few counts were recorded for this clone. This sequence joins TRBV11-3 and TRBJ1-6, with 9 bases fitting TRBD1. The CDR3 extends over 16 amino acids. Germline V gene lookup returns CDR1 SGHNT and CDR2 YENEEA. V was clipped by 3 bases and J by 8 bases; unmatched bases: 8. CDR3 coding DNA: TGTGCCAGCAGCTTCGGACAGGGGTGGACTGATTCACCCCTCCACTTT. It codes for CASSFGQGWTDSPLHF. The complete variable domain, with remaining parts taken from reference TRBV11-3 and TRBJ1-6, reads EAGVVQSPRYKIIEKKQPVAFWCNPISGHNTLYWYLQNLGQGPELLIRYENEEAVDDSQLPKDRFSAERLKGVDSTLKIQPAELGDSAVYLCASSFGQGWTDSPLHFGNGTRLTVT.

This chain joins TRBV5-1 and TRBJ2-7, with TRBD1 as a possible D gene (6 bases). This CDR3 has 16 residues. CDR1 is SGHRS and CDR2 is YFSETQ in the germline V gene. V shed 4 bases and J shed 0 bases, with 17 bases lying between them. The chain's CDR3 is CASSRDIGQSSYEQYF. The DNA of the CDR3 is TGCGCCAGCAGCCGAGATATCGGACAGAGCTCCTACGAGCAGTACTTC. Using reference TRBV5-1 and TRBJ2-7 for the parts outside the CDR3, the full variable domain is KAGVTQTPRYLIKTRGQQVTLSCSPISGHRSVSWYQQTPGQGLQFLFEYFSETQRNKGNFPGRFSGRQFSNSRSEMNVSTLELGDSALYLCASSRDIGQSSYEQYFGPGTRLTVT.

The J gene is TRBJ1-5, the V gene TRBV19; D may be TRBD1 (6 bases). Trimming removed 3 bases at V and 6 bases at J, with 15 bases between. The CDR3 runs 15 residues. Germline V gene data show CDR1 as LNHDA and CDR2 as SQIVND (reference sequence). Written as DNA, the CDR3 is TGTGCCAGTAGTATGTGGCAGGGGTGGGCTCAGCCCCAGCATTTT. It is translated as CASSMWQGWAQPQHF.

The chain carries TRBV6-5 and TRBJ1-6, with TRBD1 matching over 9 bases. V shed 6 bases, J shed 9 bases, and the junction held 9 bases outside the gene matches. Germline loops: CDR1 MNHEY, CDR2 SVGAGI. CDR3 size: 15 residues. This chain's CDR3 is CASRTTGGIGSPLHF. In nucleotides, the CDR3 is TGTGCCAGCAGAACGACAGGGGGGATCGGTTCACCCCTCCACTTT.

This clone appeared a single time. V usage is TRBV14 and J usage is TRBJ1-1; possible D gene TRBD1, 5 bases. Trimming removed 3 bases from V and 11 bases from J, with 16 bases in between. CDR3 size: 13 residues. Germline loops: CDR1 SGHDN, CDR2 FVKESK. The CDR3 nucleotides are TGTGCCAGCAGCCACGGGACGGGGACTGGGGCTTTCTTT. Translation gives CASSHGTGTGAFF. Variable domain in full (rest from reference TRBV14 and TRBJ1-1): EAGVTQFPSHSVIEKGQTVTLRCDPISGHDNLYWYRRVMGKEIKFLLHFVKESKQDESGMPNNRFLAERTGGTYSTLKVQPAELEDSGVYFCASSHGTGTGAFFGQGTRLTVV.

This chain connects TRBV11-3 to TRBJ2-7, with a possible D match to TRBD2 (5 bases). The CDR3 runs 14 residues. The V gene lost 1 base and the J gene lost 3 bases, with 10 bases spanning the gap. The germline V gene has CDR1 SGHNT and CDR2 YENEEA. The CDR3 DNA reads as TGTGCCAGCAGCTTAGGCCCGGGGAACTACGAGCAGTACTTC. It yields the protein CASSLGPGNYEQYF.

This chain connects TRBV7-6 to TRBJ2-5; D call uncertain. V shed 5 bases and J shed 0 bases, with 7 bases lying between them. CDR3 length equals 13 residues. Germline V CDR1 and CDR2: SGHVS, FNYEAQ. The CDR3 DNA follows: TGTGCCAGCAGCCTTTCGTACCAAGAGACCCAGTACTTC. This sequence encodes CASSLSYQETQYF.

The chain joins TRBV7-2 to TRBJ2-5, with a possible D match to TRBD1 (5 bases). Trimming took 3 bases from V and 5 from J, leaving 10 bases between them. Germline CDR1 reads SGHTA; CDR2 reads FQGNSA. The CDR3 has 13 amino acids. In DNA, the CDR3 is TGTGCCAGCAGCTTTAGGGGCGATGAGACCCAGTACTTC. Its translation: CASSFRGDETQYF.

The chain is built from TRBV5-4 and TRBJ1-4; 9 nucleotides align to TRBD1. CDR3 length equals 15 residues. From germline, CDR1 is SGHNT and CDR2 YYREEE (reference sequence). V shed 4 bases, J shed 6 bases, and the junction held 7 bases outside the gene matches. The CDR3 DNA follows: TGTGCCAGCAGCCGGCGGGGACAGGGCGATGAAAAACTGTTTTTT. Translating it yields CASSRRGQGDEKLFF.

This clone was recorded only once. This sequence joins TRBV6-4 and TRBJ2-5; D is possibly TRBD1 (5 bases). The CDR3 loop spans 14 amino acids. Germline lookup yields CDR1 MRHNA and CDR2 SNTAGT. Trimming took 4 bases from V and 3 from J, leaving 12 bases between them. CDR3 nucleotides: TGTGCCAGCAGTGCGCTTAGCAGGGAAGAGACCCAGTACTTC. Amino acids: CASSALSREETQYF.

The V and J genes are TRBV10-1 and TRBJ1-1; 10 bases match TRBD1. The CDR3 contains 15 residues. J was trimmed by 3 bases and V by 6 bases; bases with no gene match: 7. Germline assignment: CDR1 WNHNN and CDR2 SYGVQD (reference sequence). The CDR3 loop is CASREPGQGDTEAFF. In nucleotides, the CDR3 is TGCGCCAGCAGGGAACCCGGACAGGGGGACACTGAAGCTTTCTTT.

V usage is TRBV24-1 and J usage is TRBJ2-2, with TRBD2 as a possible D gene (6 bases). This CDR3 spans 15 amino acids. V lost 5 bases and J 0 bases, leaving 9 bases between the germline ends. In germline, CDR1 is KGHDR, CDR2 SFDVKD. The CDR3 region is CATSGGTPNTGELFF. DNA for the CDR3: TGTGCCACCAGTGGCGGGACTCCGAACACCGGGGAGCTGTTTTTT.

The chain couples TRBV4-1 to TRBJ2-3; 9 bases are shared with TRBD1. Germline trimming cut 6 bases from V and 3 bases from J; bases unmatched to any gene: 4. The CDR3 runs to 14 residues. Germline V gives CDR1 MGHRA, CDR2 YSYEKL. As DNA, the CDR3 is TGCGCCAGCAGACAACAGGGGGCAACAGATACGCAGTATTTT. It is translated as CASRQQGATDTQYF.